This T cell receptor beta chain was obtained from a study of blood T cell repertoires in COVID-19. Study at large: Samples taken during acute and convalescent COVID-19 were collected in the United States, Italy and Spain.

CDR3 size: 14 residues. Trimming shortened V by 3 bases and J by 0 bases, and 7 bases separated the two germline ends. Germline CDR1 and CDR2: LNHDA and SQIVND (reference sequence). Generated by immunoSEQ multiplex PCR, the TCRdb table keeps only in-frame clones and is missing some. This repertoire shows 20,000 or so clones, around 90% found once; its top ten account for about 8%. Sample: peripheral blood. This receptor was taken from a human donor with active COVID-19. The donor label of this sample is uncertain. The chain links TRBV19 to TRBJ2-3; possible D gene TRBD2, 5 bases. The CDR3: CASSIERSTDTQYF. CDR3 coding DNA: TGTGCCAGTAGTATTGAGCGGAGCACAGATACGCAGTATTTT.